The TCR beta chain described here comes from a study of T cell responses to AZD1222 COVID-19 vaccine. This clone came up a few times. This CDR3 is built from 12 residues. V was shortened by 6 bases and J by 8 bases, with 13 bases between the two germline ends. Per germline, CDR1 LNHDA and CDR2 SQIVND (reference sequence). Sequencing used immunoSEQ multiplex PCR; TCRdb keeps in-frame clones, though not all of them. The data contain fewer than 120,000 clones, roughly four fifths of them singletons. This specimen was peripheral blood, taken on day 0 of AZD1222 vaccination. The clonotype comes from an adult in good health. The gene calls are TRBV19 and TRBJ1-2; weak D call: TRBD1 (5 bases). The CDR3 nucleotides are TGTGCCAGTAGCCGGCAGGGTCGGGGCTACACCTTC. It is translated as CASSRQGRGYTF.